This T cell receptor (beta chain) was observed in a study of blood T cell repertoires in COVID-19 (TCRdb year 2020). Context from the whole study: Collaborator samples came from the United States, Italy and Spain and covered acute and convalescent phases of COVID-19. The material from the prospective study consisted of cDNA or gDNA derived from T cells, B-cell-depleted T cells, or PBMCs. Deeply sampled blood TCRbeta repertoires from subjects exposed to, actively infected with, or recovered from COVID-19 were included in the dataset. The repertoires were made available in a free public database intended to serve as a resource for research on the immune response to SARS-CoV-2. Samples were obtained from the ongoing ImmuneRACE study (first 160 participants) and from over 1,000 subjects provided by 6 global collaborators. Sample metadata almost always included a de-identified subject ID, COVID-19 status, age in years and sex. Where HLA class I and class II types were available, the types were taken from metadata supplied by the sample provider, not from assay-based typing. Points the paper makes about the study in general: How much clinical and demographic metadata was included differed by source and by participant, and the metadata was provided uncurated.

TCRbeta CDR3 regions were amplified from genomic DNA using the immunoSEQ Assay, a bias-controlled multiplex PCR. In the original analysis: Within the assay, amplification of reference gene primers was used to estimate how many nucleated cells each sample contained. Sequence reads were collapsed and filtered to measure the absolute abundance of every unique TCRbeta CDR3 rearrangement. For each sample, productive Simpson clonality was calculated as the square root of Simpson's diversity index across productive rearrangements. This is the immuneACCESS table as TCRdb keeps it, with only in-frame sequences that have V and J called. A part of the clones is gone; compared with another copy, unresolved V genes explain less than half, and the rest is unexplained. Clone size and V and J calls were adopted from that table, with D and trimming inferred from the DNA. Across this sample there are 200,000 or so clones, with around 85% seen only once. The ten largest clones add up to 1.3% of the sample.

Note on this clone: What this receptor recognizes is not known. Base qualities are not provided; no much larger clone lies one nucleotide away.

Counted from cysteine to phenylalanine, this CDR3 has 14 amino acids. Only the CDR3 DNA stays, 42 bases, in frame from base 1. From a lookup of the germline V gene, CDR1 and CDR2 are LGHNA and YSLEER. Ends trimmed: V by 3 bases, J by 4 bases; bases unmatched to a gene: 4. Enrolling through a virtual design, the prospective study's participants ranged in age from roughly 18 to 95 years and lived across roughly 23 United States geographic areas. In the prospective study, participants were assigned to cohorts based on the clinical history participants reported in a screening survey and a study questionnaire. In the prospective study, mobile phlebotomists collected whole blood, serum and a nasopharyngeal or oropharyngeal swab from each participant. Participants in the prospective study had the option to provide additional blood draws and questionnaires over a roughly two-month period. Prospective study blood samples were shipped either frozen or at room temperature before DNA extraction.

The chain uses TRBV4-3 and TRBJ1-2, with 8 central nucleotides matching TRBD1. The receptor comes from a woman in her thirties or forties with acute COVID-19. The sequencing sample was made of PBMCs or T cells enriched from blood (not recorded which). CDR3 sequence: CASSHPGTGYGYTF. The DNA sequence is given as TGCGCCAGCAGCCACCCCGGGACAGGCTATGGCTACACCTTC.